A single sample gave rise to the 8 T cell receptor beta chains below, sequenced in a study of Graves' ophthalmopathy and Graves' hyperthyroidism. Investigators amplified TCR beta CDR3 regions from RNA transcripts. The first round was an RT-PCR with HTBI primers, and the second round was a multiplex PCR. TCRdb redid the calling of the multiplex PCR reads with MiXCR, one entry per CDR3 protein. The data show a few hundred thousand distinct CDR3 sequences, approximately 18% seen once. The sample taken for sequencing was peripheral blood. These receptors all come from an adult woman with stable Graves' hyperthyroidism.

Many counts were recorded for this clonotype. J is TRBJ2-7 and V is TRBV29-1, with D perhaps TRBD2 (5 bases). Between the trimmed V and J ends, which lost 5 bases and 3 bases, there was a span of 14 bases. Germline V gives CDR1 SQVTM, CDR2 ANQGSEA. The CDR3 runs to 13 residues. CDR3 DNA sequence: TGCAGCGTTATGAAGCGGAGAAGCTACGAGCAGTACTTC. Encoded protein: CSVMKRRSYEQYF.

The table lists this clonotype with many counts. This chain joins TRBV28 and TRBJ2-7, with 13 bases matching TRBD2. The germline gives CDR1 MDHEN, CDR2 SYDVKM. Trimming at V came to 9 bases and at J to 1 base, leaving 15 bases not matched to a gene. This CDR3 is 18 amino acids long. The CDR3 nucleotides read TGTGCCAGTCGTACCCGGACTAGCGGGAGTGTACGGTCCTACGAGCAGTACTTC. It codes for CASRTRTSGSVRSYEQYF.

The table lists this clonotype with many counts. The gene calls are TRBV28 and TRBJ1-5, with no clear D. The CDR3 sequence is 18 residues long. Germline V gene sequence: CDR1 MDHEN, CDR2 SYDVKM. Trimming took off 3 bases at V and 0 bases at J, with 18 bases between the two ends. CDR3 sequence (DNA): TGTGCCAGCAGTTTCCCGCCCACAATAATCTATAGCAATCAGCCCCAGCATTTT. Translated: CASSFPPTIIYSNQPQHF.

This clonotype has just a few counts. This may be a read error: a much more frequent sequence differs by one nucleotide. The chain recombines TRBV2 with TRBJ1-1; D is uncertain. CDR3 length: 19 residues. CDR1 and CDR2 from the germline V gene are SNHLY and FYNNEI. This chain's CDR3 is CAITDGILRRLGKNTEVFF. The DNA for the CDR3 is TGTGCCATCACAGACGGGATACTTAGGCGACTAGGGAAGAACACTGAAGTTTTCTTT. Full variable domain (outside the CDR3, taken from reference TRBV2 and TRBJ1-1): EPEVTQTPSHQVTQMGQEVILRCVPISNHLYFYWYRQILGQKVEFLVSFYNNEISEKSEIFDDQFSVERPDGSNFTLKIRSTKLEDSAMYFCAITDGILRRLGKNTEVFFGQGTRLTVV.

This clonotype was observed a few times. CDR3 in amino acids: CAWARPGQGALGANVLTF. CDR3 DNA: TGTGCCTGGGCAAGACCGGGACAGGGGGCGCTTGGGGCCAACGTCCTGACTTTC. The chain employs TRBV30 and TRBJ2-6; 12 nucleotides match TRBD1. Germline lookup yields CDR1 GTSNPN and CDR2 SVGIG (reference sequence). CDR3 length equals 18 residues. V dropped 5 bases and J dropped 3; count of bases not matched to a gene: 11.

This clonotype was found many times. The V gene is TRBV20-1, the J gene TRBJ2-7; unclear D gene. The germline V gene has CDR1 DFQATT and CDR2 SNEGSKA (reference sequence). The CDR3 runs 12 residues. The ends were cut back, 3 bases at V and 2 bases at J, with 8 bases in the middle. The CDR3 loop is CSARFFAYEQYF. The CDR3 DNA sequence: TGCAGTGCTAGGTTTTTCGCCTACGAGCAGTACTTC.

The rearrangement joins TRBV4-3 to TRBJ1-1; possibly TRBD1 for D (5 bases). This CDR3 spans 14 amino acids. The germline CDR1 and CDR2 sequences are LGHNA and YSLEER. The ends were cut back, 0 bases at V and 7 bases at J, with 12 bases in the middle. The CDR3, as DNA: TGCGCCAGCAGCCAAGAATCGCGAGGGGATGAAGCTTTCTTT. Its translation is CASSQESRGDEAFF.

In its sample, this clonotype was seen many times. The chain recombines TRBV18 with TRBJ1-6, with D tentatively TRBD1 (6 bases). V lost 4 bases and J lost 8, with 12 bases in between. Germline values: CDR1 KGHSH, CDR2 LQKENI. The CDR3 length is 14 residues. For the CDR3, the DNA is TGTGCCAGCTCACTACAGGACAGAGATTCACCCCTCCACTTT. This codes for CASSLQDRDSPLHF.